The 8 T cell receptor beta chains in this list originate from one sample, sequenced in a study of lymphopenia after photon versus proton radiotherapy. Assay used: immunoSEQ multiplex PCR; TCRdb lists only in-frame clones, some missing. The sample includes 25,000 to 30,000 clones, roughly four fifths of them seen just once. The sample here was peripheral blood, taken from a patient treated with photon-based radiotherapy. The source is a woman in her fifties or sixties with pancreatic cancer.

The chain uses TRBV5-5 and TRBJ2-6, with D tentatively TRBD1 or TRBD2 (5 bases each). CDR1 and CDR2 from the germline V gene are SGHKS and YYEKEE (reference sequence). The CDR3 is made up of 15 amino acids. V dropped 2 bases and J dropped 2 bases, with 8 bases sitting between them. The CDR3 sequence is CASSFQGPGANVLTF. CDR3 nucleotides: TGTGCCAGCAGCTTCCAGGGACCTGGGGCCAACGTCCTGACTTTC.

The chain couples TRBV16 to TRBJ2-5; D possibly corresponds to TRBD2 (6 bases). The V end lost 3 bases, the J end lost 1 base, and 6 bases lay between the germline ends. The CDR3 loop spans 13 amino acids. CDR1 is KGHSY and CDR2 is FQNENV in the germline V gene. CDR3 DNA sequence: TGTGCCAGCAGCCAGACTAGCCAAGAGACCCAGTACTTC. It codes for CASSQTSQETQYF.

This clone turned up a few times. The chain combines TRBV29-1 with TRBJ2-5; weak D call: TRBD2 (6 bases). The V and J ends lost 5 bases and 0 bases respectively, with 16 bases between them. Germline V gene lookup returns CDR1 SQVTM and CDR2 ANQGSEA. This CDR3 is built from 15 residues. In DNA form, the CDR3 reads TGCAGCGTTATCCCTAGGGAGGTGTACCAAGAGACCCAGTACTTC. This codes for CSVIPREVYQETQYF.

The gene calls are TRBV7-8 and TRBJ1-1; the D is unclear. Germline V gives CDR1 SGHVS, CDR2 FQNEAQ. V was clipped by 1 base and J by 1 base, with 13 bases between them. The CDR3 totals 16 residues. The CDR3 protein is CASSLDSGVTNTEAFF. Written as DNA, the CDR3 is TGTGCCAGCAGCTTAGATTCAGGAGTTACGAACACTGAAGCTTTCTTT.

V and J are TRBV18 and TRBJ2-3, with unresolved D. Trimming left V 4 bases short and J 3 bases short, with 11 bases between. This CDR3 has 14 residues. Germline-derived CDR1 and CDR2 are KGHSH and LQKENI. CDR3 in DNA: TGTGCCAGCTCACATGGGCTTCGGACAGATACGCAGTATTTT. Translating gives CASSHGLRTDTQYF.

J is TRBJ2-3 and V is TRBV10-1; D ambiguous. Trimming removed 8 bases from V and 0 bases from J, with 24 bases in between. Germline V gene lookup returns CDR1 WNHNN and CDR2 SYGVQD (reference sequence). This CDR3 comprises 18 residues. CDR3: CASCLLGPVTTSTDTQYF. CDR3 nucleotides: TGCGCCAGCTGCCTTCTTGGACCGGTTACTACTAGCACAGATACGCAGTATTTT.

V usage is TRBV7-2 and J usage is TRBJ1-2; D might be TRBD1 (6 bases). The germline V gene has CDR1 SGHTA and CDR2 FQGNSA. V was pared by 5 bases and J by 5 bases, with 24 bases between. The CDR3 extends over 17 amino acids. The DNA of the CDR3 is TGTGCCAGCAGCCCAGGGGCGACAGCCGCTTCACGTTATGGCTACACCTTC. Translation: CASSPGATAASRYGYTF.

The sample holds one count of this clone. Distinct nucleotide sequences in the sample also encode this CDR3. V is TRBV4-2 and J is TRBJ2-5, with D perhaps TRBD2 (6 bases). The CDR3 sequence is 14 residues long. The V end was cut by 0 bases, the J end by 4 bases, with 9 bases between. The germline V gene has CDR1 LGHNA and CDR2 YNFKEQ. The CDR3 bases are TGTGCCAGCAGCCAAGAAGGAGGGAGAGAGACCCAGTACTTC. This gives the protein CASSQEGGRETQYF.